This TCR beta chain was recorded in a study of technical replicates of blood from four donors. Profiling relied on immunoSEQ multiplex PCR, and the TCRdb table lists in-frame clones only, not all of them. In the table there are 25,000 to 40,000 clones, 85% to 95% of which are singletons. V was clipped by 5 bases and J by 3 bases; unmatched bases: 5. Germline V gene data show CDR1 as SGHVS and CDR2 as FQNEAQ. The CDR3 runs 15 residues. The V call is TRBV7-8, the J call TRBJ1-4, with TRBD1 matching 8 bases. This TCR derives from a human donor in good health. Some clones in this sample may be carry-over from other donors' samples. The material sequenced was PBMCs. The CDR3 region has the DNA TGTGCCAGCAGCCGGGACAGGTGGTCTAATGAAAAACTGTTTTTT. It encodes CASSRDRWSNEKLFF.